Sequencing of this TCR beta chain was carried out in a study of T cells in Graves' hyperthyroidism and ophthalmopathy. Study results and caveats: Most expanded thyroid clonotypes above 0.001 recurred in blood.

Each ophthalmopathy patient scored at least 3 on the Clinical Activity Score and at least 4 on NOSPECS grade, with duration under 3 months. CDR1 SNHLY and CDR2 FYNNEI come from the germline V gene. Trimming cost V 4 bases and J 6 bases, with 10 bases left between them. The CDR3 runs 13 residues. Amplification of TCR beta CDR3 regions used RNA as the template. The primer set for the first-round RT-PCR of the TCR CDR3 was HTBI. TCRdb re-analysed the multiplex PCR reads in MiXCR, keeping a single row per CDR3 protein. The sample contains hundreds of thousands of distinct CDR3 sequences, roughly 15% of which appear only once. At least ten counts were recorded for this clonotype. The antigen is undetermined.

The chain is built from TRBV2 and TRBJ1-5, with D unresolved. Sequencing was done on a sample of blood. The origin of this receptor is a woman aged 18-29 years with Graves' ophthalmopathy. CDR3 sequence: CASSGGLGQPQHF. In DNA, the CDR3 is TGTGCCAGCAGTGGTGGGTTGGGTCAGCCCCAGCATTTT.